Below, 24 T cell receptor beta chains from the same sample are listed, as sequenced in a study of memory CD4+ T cells and cytomegalovirus serostatus. Single viable CD3+CD4+CD8-CD45RO+ cells were sorted as the memory CD4+ T cells. Here immunoSEQ multiplex PCR was the method, and the copy in TCRdb shows in-frame clones only, minus some. This table has tens of thousands of clones, 79% appearing once. Sequenced sample: memory CD4+ T cells from blood. Receptor source: an adult in good health and CMV-seronegative.

This clone was detected only a few times. V gene TRBV11-3 combines with J gene TRBJ2-1; tentatively, D is TRBD1 (6 bases). Between the trimmed V and J ends, which lost 0 bases and 7 bases, there was a span of 10 bases. The germline V gene has CDR1 SGHNT and CDR2 YENEEA. CDR3 size: 14 residues. As DNA, the CDR3 is TGTGCCAGCAGCTTAGATTCCACAGGGAATGAGCAGTTCTTC. Protein product: CASSLDSTGNEQFF.

This clone has only one observation. The V call is TRBV2, the J call TRBJ2-1; D is ambiguous. Trimming pared 5 bases from V and 1 base from J, leaving 9 bases between. This CDR3 is built from 14 residues. CDR1 and CDR2 (germline): SNHLY, FYNNEI. The CDR3 sequence: CASSTDRSYNEQFF. The CDR3 DNA reads TGTGCCAGCAGTACGGACCGTTCCTACAATGAGCAGTTCTTC.

The chain links TRBV1 to TRBJ2-2; TRBD2 is taken as the D call from the table, unchecked against the DNA. TRBV1 is a documented pseudogene. This CDR3 has 15 residues. CDR3 loop: CTSSQAGELTGELFF. The CDR3 bases are TGCACCAGCAGCCAAGCCGGGGAGCTCACCGGGGAGCTGTTTTTT.

The V gene is TRBV4-1, the J gene TRBJ1-5; maybe TRBD1 (5 bases). There are 17 residues in the CDR3. V dropped 1 base and J dropped 0 bases, with 13 bases sitting between them. Germline CDR1 MGHRA, CDR2 YSYEKL. This CDR3 reads CASSQGHGTDSNQPQHF. For the CDR3, the DNA is TGCGCCAGCAGCCAAGGGCATGGGACGGATAGCAATCAGCCCCAGCATTTT.

V gene TRBV2 combines with J gene TRBJ1-4; D might be TRBD1 (6 bases). The ends were cut back, 7 bases at V and 8 bases at J, with 14 bases in the middle. Looked up from germline, CDR1 is SNHLY and CDR2 is FYNNEI. CDR3 size: 13 residues. CDR3 in amino acids: CASTRGAGEKLFF. In DNA form, the CDR3 reads TGTGCCAGCACCAGGGGCGCAGGCGAAAAACTGTTTTTT.

The CDR3 loop is CASRSESSGNTIYF. CDR3 DNA sequence: TGCGCCAGCAGATCGGAATCCTCTGGAAACACCATATATTTT. This chain uses TRBV4-1 with TRBJ1-3; D gene ambiguous. The germline V gene encodes CDR1 MGHRA and CDR2 YSYEKL. The CDR3 is 14 amino acids. Trimming pared 6 bases from V and 0 bases from J, leaving 9 bases between.

The chain has TRBV15 and TRBJ1-1; D unresolved. CDR1 and CDR2 (germline): LNHNV, YYDKDF (reference sequence). Trimming stripped 0 bases from V and 0 bases from J, with 8 bases between. The CDR3 is 15 amino acids. The CDR3 is CATSREGRVNTEAFF. For the CDR3, the DNA is TGTGCCACCAGCAGAGAAGGACGGGTGAACACTGAAGCTTTCTTT.

The chain combines TRBV11-2 with TRBJ2-1, with TRBD2 matching over 11 bases. The CDR3 runs to 17 residues. V dropped 0 bases and J dropped 5; count of bases not matched to a gene: 6. CDR1 SGHAT and CDR2 FQNNGV come from the germline V gene. The CDR3 reads CASSLDWLAGGNNEQFF. The CDR3 nucleotides are TGTGCCAGCAGCTTAGATTGGCTAGCGGGAGGAAACAATGAGCAGTTCTTC.

This chain links TRBV30 with TRBJ1-5; D not certain. Germline CDR1 and CDR2: GTSNPN and SVGIG (reference sequence). This CDR3 is built from 13 residues. Trimming removed 3 bases from V and 3 bases from J, with 9 bases in between. CDR3 region: CAWSTVTNQPQHF. The CDR3 DNA reads TGTGCCTGGAGCACGGTAACCAATCAGCCCCAGCATTTT.

J is TRBJ2-4 and V is TRBV7-2; 7 bases fit TRBD2. CDR3 length: 18 amino acids. After removal of 1 base from V and 5 bases from J, the junction contained 14 bases not matched to a gene. CDR1 and CDR2 from the germline V gene are SGHTA and FQGNSA. CDR3 bases: TGTGCCAGCAGCTTAGTGGGGGGGTCCTTAGGGGCCCAAAACATTCAGTACTTC. This codes for CASSLVGGSLGAQNIQYF.

This clone came up a few times. The chain couples TRBV19 to TRBJ2-1; D remains unclear. V was pared by 6 bases and J by 1 base, with 7 bases between. Germline CDR1 LNHDA, CDR2 SQIVND (reference sequence). The CDR3 covers 13 residues. The chain's CDR3 is CASSPSSYNEQFF. Written as DNA, the CDR3 is TGTGCCAGTAGCCCTTCGTCCTACAATGAGCAGTTCTTC. The full variable domain, completed using reference TRBV19 and TRBJ2-1, is DGGITQSPKYLFRKEGQNVTLSCEQNLNHDAMYWYRQDPGQGLRLIYYSQIVNDFQKGDIAEGYSVSREKKESFPLTVTSAQKNPTAFYLCASSPSSYNEQFFGPGTRLTVL.

The chain is built from TRBV6-5 and TRBJ2-7; TRBD1 aligns across 8 bases. Germline CDR1 and CDR2: MNHEY and SVGAGI. V was clipped by 2 bases and J by 3 bases; unmatched bases: 3. The CDR3 covers 14 residues. DNA of the CDR3: TGTGCCAGCAGTTACCGGACAGGGAACTACGAGCAGTACTTC. Translating it yields CASSYRTGNYEQYF.

The chain links TRBV9 to TRBJ2-5; 8 nucleotides match TRBD1. The CDR3 has 14 amino acids. The V gene's germline CDR1 is SGDLS and CDR2 YYNGEE. Trimming took 4 bases from V and 5 from J; bases not matched to a gene: 7. Here the CDR3 DNA reads TGTGCCAGCAGCAGACAGGGGCTCAGGGAGACCCAGTACTTC. Its translation: CASSRQGLRETQYF.

J is TRBJ2-1 and V is TRBV30, with a weak D call TRBD2 (6 bases). V lost 1 base and J 15 bases, leaving 16 bases between the germline ends. The CDR3 runs to 12 residues. Germline assignment: CDR1 GTSNPN and CDR2 SVGIG (reference sequence). The CDR3 is CAWSASGDVRFF. The CDR3 nucleotides read TGTGCCTGGAGTGCATCGGGGGACGTTCGGTTCTTC.

Concerning this clone itself: At one of its ends the junction is not consistent with the germline gene, which may arise from a read error. Other nucleotide sequences in the sample specify the same CDR3. The rearrangement links TRBV5-1 to TRBJ2-5, with TRBD1 matching 8 bases. Germline CDR1 and CDR2: SGHRS and YFSETQ. The CDR3 totals 15 residues. In nucleotides, the CDR3 is TGCGCTAGCAAACTAGACAGGGGTCGGCAAGAGACCCAGTACTTC. Translating gives CASKLDRGRQETQYF.

The chain carries TRBV13 and TRBJ1-3; weak D call: TRBD1 (5 bases). The CDR3 totals 14 residues. In germline, CDR1 is PRHDT, CDR2 FYEKMQ (reference sequence). With 5 bases removed from V and 0 bases from J, the gap between germline ends came to 8 bases. CDR3: CASSLDSSGNTIYF. CDR3 DNA: TGTGCCAGCAGCCTCGACAGCTCTGGAAACACCATATATTTT.

This chain uses TRBV7-2 with TRBJ2-3, with 13 positions matching TRBD2. In germline, CDR1 is SGHTA, CDR2 FQGNSA. The junction had 5 bases not matched to a gene; V was cut back by 5 bases and J by 3 bases. This CDR3 has 16 residues. The CDR3 DNA reads TGTGCCAGCAGCACTCGGACTAGCGGGAGAACAGATACGCAGTATTTT. It is translated as CASSTRTSGRTDTQYF.

The chain combines TRBV4-2 with TRBJ2-1; possibly TRBD2 for D (6 bases). Looked up from germline, CDR1 is LGHNA and CDR2 is YNFKEQ. The CDR3 length is 15 residues. The V end lost 0 bases, the J end lost 5 bases, and 11 bases lay between the germline ends. In DNA form, the CDR3 reads TGTGCCAGCAGCCAAGATAGGGGCGGGAACAATGAGCAGTTCTTC. The encoded protein is CASSQDRGGNNEQFF.

The chain joins TRBV5-5 to TRBJ1-4, with no clear D. The CDR3 runs 15 residues. The V gene lost 4 bases and the J gene lost 3 bases, with 13 bases spanning the gap. CDR1 and CDR2 from the germline V gene are SGHKS and YYEKEE (reference sequence). The CDR3 region has the DNA TGTGCCAGCAGCCTAGGAGACCGCGCTAATGAAAAACTGTTTTTT. This translates into CASSLGDRANEKLFF.

CDR3 loop: CASSFWQYNEQFF. DNA for the CDR3: TGCGCCAGCAGCTTTTGGCAGTACAATGAGCAGTTCTTC. This chain links TRBV5-1 with TRBJ2-1; no clear D gene. The CDR3 runs to 13 residues. Germline values: CDR1 SGHRS, CDR2 YFSETQ. V gave up 2 bases and J gave up 4 bases, with 7 bases separating them.

The chain combines TRBV5-4 with TRBJ2-2; a possible D gene is TRBD2 (5 bases). The CDR3 contains 16 residues. The germline V gene encodes CDR1 SGHNT and CDR2 YYREEE (reference sequence). Trimming cost V 1 base and J 5 bases, with 15 bases left between them. The CDR3 bases are TGTGCCAGCAGCTTGTCGAAGACTAAAGGGACCGGGGAGCTGTTTTTT. Its protein is CASSLSKTKGTGELFF.

This sequence joins TRBV7-8 and TRBJ1-5; the D gene is possibly TRBD1 (5 bases). Germline V gives CDR1 SGHVS, CDR2 FQNEAQ. Trimming removed 5 bases at V and 0 bases at J, with 8 bases between. This CDR3 contains 14 residues. The CDR3 nucleotides read TGTGCCAGCAGCCGCGACAGTAGCAATCAGCCCCAGCATTTT. This encodes CASSRDSSNQPQHF.

There are a few counts of this clone. This same CDR3 is encoded by further DNA sequences in the sample. The V and J genes are TRBV19 and TRBJ1-2; 7 bases are a match to TRBD1. Germline V CDR1 and CDR2: LNHDA, SQIVND (reference sequence). With 4 bases clipped from V and 4 bases from J, the junction kept 3 bases outside the gene matches. This CDR3 spans 13 amino acids. The CDR3, as DNA: TGTGCCAGTAGTACCCGGACAGGCTATGGCTACACCTTC. This encodes CASSTRTGYGYTF.

The chain couples TRBV6-1 to TRBJ2-7; 7 bases agree with TRBD1. The CDR3 has 13 amino acids. The germline gives CDR1 MNHNS, CDR2 SASEGT. The V segment lost 5 bases and the J segment 3 bases; nucleotides outside the gene matches: 4. CDR3 DNA: TGTGCCAGCAGTCCGGGACAGATCTACGAGCAGTACTTC. This gives the protein CASSPGQIYEQYF.